The rows below give T cell receptor beta chains drawn from one sample of a study of response to subunit inactivated influenza vaccine. TCRdb called the RT-PCR reads again in MiXCR, with one record for every CDR3 protein. The sample lists 650,000 to 850,000 distinct CDR3 sequences, 14% occurring once. The sample in question was PBMCs from blood, obtained around two weeks before vaccination. The receptor set was obtained from a man aged 50-60 years who received an inactivated influenza vaccine. Each CDR3 is given with its conserved first and last residue. The D gene is left open where the match is weak. Some rows have no size entry. The others give once, few or many, or a class for an expanded clone.

>TRBJ1-2|TRBV10-3|.|.
TGTGCCATCAGTAGTCTGATTAACTATGGCTACACCTTC
CAISSLINYGYTF
>TRBJ1-2|TRBV12-3/TRBV12-4|.|.
TGTGCCAGCACAAAGGGAGGAATAGGGGATGGCTACACCTTC
CASTKGGIGDGYTF
>TRBJ2-1|TRBV24-1|.|TRBD2
TGTGCCACCAGTGACATAGCGGGAGCCTCTAACAATGAGCAGTTCTTC
CATSDIAGASNNEQFF
>TRBJ1-1|TRBV3-1|.|.
TGTGCCAGCAGCCAAGACCAGGGTCCTCTGAACACTGAAGCTTTCTTT
CASSQDQGPLNTEAFF
>TRBJ2-1|TRBV18|many|.
TGTGCCAGCTCACTTGGGCGGGATGAGCAGTTCTTC
CASSLGRDEQFF
>TRBJ2-1|TRBV20-1|.|.
TGCAGTGCTATTCTAAGGGGGGGGAAATCCTACAATGAGCAGTTCTTC
CSAILRGGKSYNEQFF
>TRBJ2-1|TRBV6-1|many|TRBD2
TGTGCCAGCAGTCCTCTGGCGGGAGTTTCTGACAATGAGCAGTTCTTC
CASSPLAGVSDNEQFF
>TRBJ2-3|TRBV7-3|many|TRBD2
TGTGCCAGCAGCTTACGGGGACCGAGGACTAGCGGGAGTGGAGATACGCAGTATTTT
CASSLRGPRTSGSGDTQYF
>TRBJ2-2|TRBV4-3|many|.
TGCGCCAGCAGCCAGGGGTTGTCCGGGGAGCTGTTTTTT
CASSQGLSGELFF
>TRBJ2-2|TRBV11-1|.|.
TGTGCCAGCAGCTTAGTAACTTGGCAGGAGGCGAACACCGGGGAGCTGTTTTTT
CASSLVTWQEANTGELFF
>TRBJ2-1|TRBV12-3/TRBV12-4|.|.
TGTGCCAGCAGTTTGAGGCTACTGACTGAGCAGTTCTTC
CASSLRLLTEQFF
>TRBJ1-2|TRBV12-3/TRBV12-4|.|.
TGTGCCAGCAGTTTAGGGGAAGCTATGTCGGGCTACACCTTC
CASSLGEAMSGYTF
>TRBJ2-2|TRBV28|many|TRBD2
TGTGCCAGCAGTCTTCTAGCGGGGGTAACCGGGGAGCTGTTTTTT
CASSLLAGVTGELFF
>TRBJ2-7|TRBV20-1|few|.
TGCAGTGCTAGAGATTTTGGGGGAAGCTCCTACGAGCAGTACTTC
CSARDFGGSSYEQYF
>TRBJ2-3|TRBV7-8|.|TRBD2
TGTGCCAGCACATCCCCGGCGGGAGTTAGCACAGATACGCAGTATTTT
CASTSPAGVSTDTQYF
>TRBJ2-1|TRBV12-3/TRBV12-4|few|TRBD2
TGTGCCAGCAGTCCCCTGACTAGCGGGGGACTTAACAATGAGCAGTTCTTC
CASSPLTSGGLNNEQFF
>TRBJ1-1|TRBV4-3|.|TRBD1
TGCGCCAGCAGCCAAGGGCCAGGGGGCCAGGACACTGAAGCTTTCTTT
CASSQGPGGQDTEAFF
>TRBJ2-3|TRBV20-1|few|.
TGCAGTGCTCCGGACCCCTACTCCGAGGGTACGCAGTATTTT
CSAPDPYSEGTQYF
>TRBJ2-1|TRBV7-9|few|.
TGTGCCAGCAGCTTAGGGAGTCGCGGGGTCAATGAGCAGTTCTTC
CASSLGSRGVNEQFF
>TRBJ2-4|TRBV28|few|.
TGTGCCAGCAGTTTCGTCGCCAGGGGTTGGGCCAAAAACATTCAGTACTTC
CASSFVARGWAKNIQYF
>TRBJ2-1|TRBV20-1|few|.
TGCAGTGCTAGGGAACCAAATAGCGTAAACTACAATGAGCAGTTCTTC
CSAREPNSVNYNEQFF
>TRBJ2-3|TRBV6-1|few|TRBD2
TGTGCCAGCAGGTCACTAGCGGCCACAGATACGCAGTATTTT
CASRSLAATDTQYF
>TRBJ2-6|TRBV29-1|few|.
TGCAGCGCCCTCTCTGGGGCCAACGTCCTGACTTTC
CSALSGANVLTF
>TRBJ1-2|TRBV12-3/TRBV12-4|few|.
TGTGCCAGCAGTCTGACAGGTGGATTCCGAAACTATGGCTACACCTTC
CASSLTGGFRNYGYTF
>TRBJ1-4|TRBV5-6|few|.
TGTGCCAGCACGAGACGGATTATTAATGAAAAACTGTTTTTT
CASTRRIINEKLFF
>TRBJ2-1|TRBV7-9|many|TRBD2
TGTGCCAGCAGCTTTCCGGGGGGCAATGAGCAGTTCTTC
CASSFPGGNEQFF
>TRBJ1-1|TRBV5-5|few|.
TGTGCCAGCACCAAAAGCGGGGTTGGCGACACTGAAGCTTTCTTT
CASTKSGVGDTEAFF
>TRBJ1-2|TRBV6-1|.|.
TGTGCCAGCAGCTCGGGGGTCGGGGTAACTAACTATGGCTACACCTTC
CASSSGVGVTNYGYTF